One sample yielded the 25 T cell receptor beta chains listed below, sequenced in a study of graft-versus-host responses after intestinal transplantation. The protocol was immunoSEQ multiplex PCR, while the TCRdb copy is restricted to in-frame clones and leaves out a portion. The sample has approximately 60,000 clones; around 86% are singletons. Processing released intraepithelial and lamina propria lymphocytes from the graft tissue. Source: ileum tissue, taken 350 to 400 days after transplant. These TCRs come from a human patient who received an intestinal transplant, so some T cells may come from the graft donor.

This chain links TRBV6-6 with TRBJ1-2, with 9 positions matching TRBD1. V trimming: 6 bases; J trimming: 2 bases; junction bases outside the gene matches: 4. The CDR3 sequence is 14 residues long. Germline-derived CDR1 and CDR2 are MNHNY and SVGAGI (reference sequence). This CDR3 reads CASRPGQGNYGYTF. The CDR3 nucleotides read TGTGCCAGCAGACCCGGACAGGGGAACTATGGCTACACCTTC.

The gene calls are TRBV6-5 and TRBJ2-5; D is unresolved. Trimming removed 2 bases from V and 5 bases from J, with 9 bases in between. The V gene's germline CDR1 is MNHEY and CDR2 SVGAGI. The length of the CDR3 is 13 residues. The CDR3 loop reads CASSYANKETQYF. CDR3 nucleotide sequence: TGTGCCAGCAGTTACGCGAACAAGGAGACCCAGTACTTC.

The chain uses TRBV19 and TRBJ2-1, with TRBD2 as a possible D gene (5 bases). The CDR3 has 11 residues. V gave up 3 bases and J gave up 10 bases, with 7 bases separating them. The germline gives CDR1 LNHDA, CDR2 SQIVND (reference sequence). CDR3 loop: CASSIGGEQFF. The CDR3 coding sequence is TGTGCCAGTAGTATTGGCGGGGAGCAGTTCTTC.

The chain joins TRBV10-2 to TRBJ1-5, with TRBD1 as a possible D gene (5 bases). V shed 7 bases and J shed 2 bases, with 12 bases lying between them. The CDR3 runs to 14 residues. Germline V gene sequence: CDR1 WSHSY, CDR2 SAAADI. The CDR3 DNA is TGCGCCAGCACCCACGGGGCAGGCAATCAGCCCCAGCATTTT. Protein sequence: CASTHGAGNQPQHF.

Note on this clone: One end of the junction varies from germline; a read error may be responsible. CDR3 sequence (DNA): TGTGCTAGCAGCTTAGGCCCATCTCAAGAGACCCAGTACTTC. This translates into CASSLGPSQETQYF. The chain employs TRBV7-7 and TRBJ2-5; D unclear. The CDR3 is 14 amino acids. Germline V gives CDR1 SSHAT, CDR2 FNYEAQ (reference sequence).

The chain is built from TRBV23-1 and TRBJ1-6; 8 positions agree with TRBD1. TRBV23-1 is an open reading frame, and its role is uncertain. This CDR3 is 14 amino acids long. V lost 7 bases, J lost 13 bases, and 12 bases stayed unmatched. The CDR3 loop is CASNTTGGVRPLHF. The DNA for the CDR3 is TGCGCCAGCAATACAACAGGGGGGGTGAGGCCCCTCCACTTT.

The genes are TRBV7-3 and TRBJ2-2; 8 positions match TRBD1. The CDR3 has 18 amino acids. After removal of 1 base from V and 1 base from J, the junction contained 8 bases not matched to a gene. Germline assignment: CDR1 SGHTA and CDR2 FQGTGA. CDR3 sequence: CASSLKATGGMNTGELFF. The CDR3 DNA reads TGTGCCAGCAGCTTAAAGGCCACAGGGGGGATGAACACCGGGGAGCTGTTTTTT.

The gene calls are TRBV5-6 and TRBJ1-1; no clear D gene. The CDR3 has 12 residues. V was pared by 4 bases and J by 6 bases, with 10 bases between. Per germline, CDR1 SGHDT and CDR2 YYEEEE. The CDR3 is CASSPTGSEAFF. In nucleotides, the CDR3 is TGTGCCAGCAGCCCGACCGGTTCTGAAGCTTTCTTT.

J is TRBJ2-7 and V is TRBV6-1; TRBD1 matches at 10 bases. Trimming cost V 5 bases and J 5 bases; bases outside gene matches: 9. Germline CDR1 reads MNHNS; CDR2 reads SASEGT. The CDR3 extends over 15 amino acids. CDR3 nucleotides: TGTGCCAGCAGTTTCGAGACCGGGACAGGGGACGAGCAGTACTTC. Its translation: CASSFETGTGDEQYF.

V is TRBV6-6 and J is TRBJ1-2; D gene ambiguous. The CDR3 consists of 15 residues. The germline V and J ends were trimmed by 6 bases and 4 bases, with 18 bases remaining between them. CDR1 and CDR2 from the germline V gene are MNHNY and SVGAGI (reference sequence). This CDR3 is CASRGEGLVGYGYTF. The DNA of the CDR3 is TGTGCCAGCAGGGGAGAGGGCCTTGTGGGCTATGGCTACACCTTC.

The chain couples TRBV2 to TRBJ1-3; D call uncertain. CDR1 SNHLY and CDR2 FYNNEI come from the germline V gene. This CDR3 has 12 amino acids. Trimming cost V 7 bases and J 8 bases, with 12 bases left between them. This CDR3 is CASTPARDTIYF. The DNA of the CDR3 is TGTGCCAGCACCCCCGCCCGGGACACCATATATTTT. Drawing the rest from reference TRBV2 and TRBJ1-3, the complete variable domain is EPEVTQTPSHQVTQMGQEVILRCVPISNHLYFYWYRQILGQKVEFLVSFYNNEISEKSEIFDDQFSVERPDGSNFTLKIRSTKLEDSAMYFCASTPARDTIYFGEGSWLTVV.

The chain combines TRBV28 with TRBJ1-5; 8 bases are shared with TRBD1. The germline gives CDR1 MDHEN, CDR2 SYDVKM. This CDR3 has 16 amino acids. The V and J ends lost 3 bases and 5 bases, in that order; junction bases with no gene match: 9. CDR3 DNA sequence: TGTGCCAGCAGTTTCGCAGGGGGCGGGGACGATCAGCCCCAGCATTTT. Its translation: CASSFAGGGDDQPQHF.

The V and J genes are TRBV19 and TRBJ1-3; D unresolved. The CDR3 contains 16 residues. Trimming removed 6 bases from V and 0 bases from J, with 15 bases in between. Germline V lookup: CDR1 LNHDA, CDR2 SQIVND (reference sequence). The DNA for the CDR3 is TGTGCCAGTAGCTCCCGGACCGGACTCTCTGGAAACACCATATATTTT. This codes for CASSSRTGLSGNTIYF. Full variable domain (missing parts from reference TRBV19 and TRBJ1-3): DGGITQSPKYLFRKEGQNVTLSCEQNLNHDAMYWYRQDPGQGLRLIYYSQIVNDFQKGDIAEGYSVSREKKESFPLTVTSAQKNPTAFYLCASSSRTGLSGNTIYFGEGSWLTVV.

V is TRBV4-1 and J is TRBJ2-7, with D perhaps TRBD1 (5 bases). V lost 0 bases to trimming and J lost 3 bases, with 12 bases between them. The CDR3 has 15 amino acids. From germline, CDR1 is MGHRA and CDR2 YSYEKL. The DNA for the CDR3 is TGCGCCAGCAGCCAAGATCCCAGGGCAGACTACGAGCAGTACTTC. Protein sequence: CASSQDPRADYEQYF.

Regarding this clone: Within the sample, other DNA sequences also encode this same CDR3. The DNA for the CDR3 is TGTGCCAGCAGCTTAGCGTACGAGCAGTACTTC. It is translated as CASSLAYEQYF. The V gene is TRBV11-2, the J gene TRBJ2-7; D gene unclear. This CDR3 region has 11 residues. The germline V gene encodes CDR1 SGHAT and CDR2 FQNNGV. The V end was cut by 1 base, the J end by 4 bases, with 2 bases between.

The rearrangement joins TRBV15 to TRBJ2-7, with 7 bases lining up with TRBD1. The length of the CDR3 is 17 residues. V was pared by 0 bases and J by 2 bases, with 10 bases of the junction left unmatched. CDR1 is LNHNV, CDR2 YYDKDF, per germline (reference sequence). CDR3 loop: CATSREAFGTATYEQYF. CDR3 nucleotide sequence: TGTGCCACCAGCAGAGAGGCGTTCGGGACAGCGACCTACGAGCAGTACTTC.

This chain uses TRBV6-1 with TRBJ2-3; 9 bases are shared with TRBD2. The CDR3 is 14 residues long. V shed 8 bases, J shed 4 bases, and the junction held 7 bases outside the gene matches. Per the germline V gene, CDR1 is MNHNS and CDR2 is SASEGT. The CDR3 DNA sequence: TGTGCCAGCGCACCGGGACTAGCATCAGATACGCAGTATTTT. As protein: CASAPGLASDTQYF.

V usage is TRBV28 and J usage is TRBJ1-4, with D possibly TRBD1 on 5 matching bases. Germline values: CDR1 MDHEN, CDR2 SYDVKM. The CDR3 spans 17 residues. V lost 7 bases and J 2 bases, leaving 20 bases between the germline ends. As DNA, the CDR3 is TGTGCCAGCAAAGCGGCAGGATGGGACGGGACTAATGAAAAACTGTTTTTT. Amino acid sequence: CASKAAGWDGTNEKLFF.

The gene calls are TRBV29-1 and TRBJ2-7; D possibly matches TRBD1 or TRBD2 (5 bases each). Between the trimmed V and J ends, which lost 6 bases and 3 bases, there was a span of 18 bases. The germline V gene has CDR1 SQVTM and CDR2 ANQGSEA. The CDR3 is 14 residues long. The CDR3 here is CSVAIRDPLYEQYF. CDR3 coding DNA: TGCAGCGTAGCTATCCGGGACCCCCTCTACGAGCAGTACTTC.

The chain carries TRBV10-3 and TRBJ2-7; D gene ambiguous. Trimming stripped 5 bases from V and 4 bases from J, with 12 bases between. Germline CDR1 is ENHRY and CDR2 is SYGVKD. This CDR3 is built from 13 residues. DNA for the CDR3: TGTGCCATCAGTAAAGTCGGAGTTTACGAGCAGTACTTC. This encodes CAISKVGVYEQYF.

DNA for the CDR3: TGTGCCAGCAGCTTAGGAGGCCCTATCGCACAGGGTACGCAGTATTTT. Translation gives CASSLGGPIAQGTQYF. The gene calls are TRBV7-9 and TRBJ2-3; maybe TRBD1 (6 bases). The CDR3 loop spans 16 amino acids. The ends were cut back, 1 base at V and 8 bases at J, with 19 bases in the middle. Germline V gene data show CDR1 as SEHNR and CDR2 as FQNEAQ (reference sequence).

The chain recombines TRBV4-1 with TRBJ2-3; D not certain. The CDR3 length is 16 residues. The V gene's germline CDR1 is MGHRA and CDR2 YSYEKL. V was cut by 5 bases and J by 5 bases, with 20 bases left in between. CDR3 sequence: CASSSRDAPSIDTQYF. CDR3 nucleotides: TGCGCCAGCAGCTCCCGTGACGCCCCTTCTATAGATACGCAGTATTTT.

The chain couples TRBV12-2 to TRBJ2-1; TRBD1 is taken as the D call from the table, unchecked against the DNA. TRBV12-2 is recorded as a pseudogene. The CDR3 spans 16 residues. CDR3 DNA: TGTGCAAGTCGCTTAGGGGCTACCTACTCCTACAATGAGCAGTTCTTC. It encodes CASRLGATYSYNEQFF.

The rearrangement links TRBV7-2 to TRBJ1-2, with TRBD1 matching over 9 bases. The CDR3 sequence is 16 residues long. Germline values: CDR1 SGHTA, CDR2 FQGNSA. V trimming: 5 bases; J trimming: 2 bases; junction bases outside the gene matches: 9. CDR3 bases: TGTGCCAGCAGCCCCACCCTGGACAGGGGCAACTATGGCTACACCTTC. Protein product: CASSPTLDRGNYGYTF.

This clone was detected a few times. This rearrangement joins TRBV7-2 to TRBJ1-1, with unresolved D. The CDR3 has 15 residues. From germline, CDR1 is SGHTA and CDR2 FQGNSA. The ends were cut back, 2 bases at V and 0 bases at J, with 10 bases in the middle. CDR3 sequence (DNA): TGTGCCAGCAGCTTAACTACAGTTATGAACACTGAAGCTTTCTTT. Amino acids: CASSLTTVMNTEAFF.